These 7 T cell receptor beta chains came from one sample sequenced in a study of T cell responses to AZD1222 COVID-19 vaccine. Method: immunoSEQ multiplex PCR; TCRdb's copy keeps in-frame clones and lacks some. Of some 130,000 clones in the sample, 90% were seen once. Sequenced material: peripheral blood, taken on day 0 of AZD1222 vaccination. The origin of the receptors is an adult in good health.

This chain joins TRBV10-3 and TRBJ1-5, with 10 bases matching TRBD1. CDR3 size: 15 residues. J was trimmed by 2 bases and V by 6 bases; bases with no gene match: 4. Germline assignment: CDR1 ENHRY and CDR2 SYGVKD. CDR3 nucleotides: TGTGCCATCAGCCCTGGGACAGGGGGCAATCAGCCCCAGCATTTT. This translates into CAISPGTGGNQPQHF.

The rearrangement joins TRBV9 to TRBJ2-1, with D possibly TRBD2 on 7 matching bases. V was cut by 0 bases and J by 4 bases, with 11 bases left in between. Germline-derived CDR1 and CDR2 are SGDLS and YYNGEE. CDR3 length: 15 amino acids. Here the CDR3 reads CASSVGGGGYNEQFF. The CDR3 DNA sequence: TGTGCCAGCAGCGTAGGCGGGGGCGGTTACAATGAGCAGTTCTTC.

The gene calls are TRBV24-1 and TRBJ2-1, with TRBD2 as a possible D gene (6 bases). The CDR3 covers 13 residues. Germline CDR1 reads KGHDR; CDR2 reads SFDVKD. Trimming stripped 7 bases from V and 7 bases from J, with 13 bases between. CDR3 in amino acids: CATRRSGTNEQFF. DNA for the CDR3: TGTGCCACCAGGAGATCCGGGACTAATGAGCAGTTCTTC.

The J gene is TRBJ1-5, the V gene TRBV30; tentative D call: TRBD1 (5 bases). This CDR3 region has 14 residues. Germline lookup yields CDR1 GTSNPN and CDR2 SVGIG (reference sequence). Trimming took off 2 bases at V and 2 bases at J, with 10 bases between the two ends. The DNA of the CDR3 is TGTGCCTGGAGTCGGCAGGGAGGCAATCAGCCCCAGCATTTT. Residues: CAWSRQGGNQPQHF.

The genes are TRBV28 and TRBJ2-1; 9 bases align to TRBD2. Per the germline V gene, CDR1 is MDHEN and CDR2 is SYDVKM. CDR3 size: 16 residues. V shed 5 bases and J 7 bases; nucleotides not matched to a gene: 12. The CDR3 protein is CASSPPGLAPINEQFF. The CDR3 DNA reads as TGTGCCAGCAGTCCGCCGGGACTAGCTCCGATAAATGAGCAGTTCTTC.

The V gene is TRBV18, the J gene TRBJ2-2; possibly TRBD1 for D (5 bases). The germline V and J ends were trimmed by 4 bases and 2 bases, with 11 bases remaining between them. This CDR3 is 15 amino acids long. The germline CDR1 and CDR2 sequences are KGHSH and LQKENI. CDR3 coding DNA: TGTGCCAGCTCACAGGGGCAGGGAAACACCGGGGAGCTGTTTTTT. Its protein product is CASSQGQGNTGELFF. The full variable domain, in which reference TRBV18 and TRBJ2-2 provide the parts outside the CDR3, is NAGVMQNPRHLVRRRGQEARLRCSPMKGHSHVYWYRQLPEEGLKFMVYLQKENIIDESGMPKERFSAEFPKEGPSILRIQQVVRGDSAAYFCASSQGQGNTGELFFGEGSRLTVL.

The chain uses TRBV24-1 and TRBJ1-6, with no clear D. The length of the CDR3 is 13 residues. V was cut by 0 bases and J by 9 bases, with 5 bases left in between. Looked up from germline, CDR1 is KGHDR and CDR2 is SFDVKD. Written as DNA, the CDR3 is TGTGCCACCAGTGATTTGGACGGTTCACCCCTCCACTTT. It encodes CATSDLDGSPLHF.